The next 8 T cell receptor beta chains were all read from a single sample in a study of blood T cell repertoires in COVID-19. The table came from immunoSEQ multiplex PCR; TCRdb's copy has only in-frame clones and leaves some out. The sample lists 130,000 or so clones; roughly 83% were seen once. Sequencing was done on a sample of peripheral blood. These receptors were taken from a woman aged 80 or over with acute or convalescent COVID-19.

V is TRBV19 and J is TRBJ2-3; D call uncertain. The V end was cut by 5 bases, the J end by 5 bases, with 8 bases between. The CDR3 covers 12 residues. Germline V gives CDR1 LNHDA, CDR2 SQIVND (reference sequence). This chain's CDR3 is CASSLSIDTQYF. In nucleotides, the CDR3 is TGTGCCAGTAGTTTATCTATAGATACGCAGTATTTT.

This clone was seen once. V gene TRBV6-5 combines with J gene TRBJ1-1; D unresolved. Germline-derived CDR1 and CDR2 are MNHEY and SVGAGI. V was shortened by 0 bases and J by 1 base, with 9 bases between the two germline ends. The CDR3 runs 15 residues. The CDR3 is CASSYSRRSNTEAFF. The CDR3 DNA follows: TGTGCCAGCAGTTACTCGCGTCGATCGAACACTGAAGCTTTCTTT.

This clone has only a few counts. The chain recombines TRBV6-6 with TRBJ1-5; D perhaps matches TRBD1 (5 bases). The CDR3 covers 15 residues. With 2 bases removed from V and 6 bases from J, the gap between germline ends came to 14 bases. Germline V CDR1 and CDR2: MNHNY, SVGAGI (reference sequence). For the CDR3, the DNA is TGTGCCAGCAGTTACGGGGCCGATTGGGGTCAGCCCCAGCATTTT. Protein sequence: CASSYGADWGQPQHF.

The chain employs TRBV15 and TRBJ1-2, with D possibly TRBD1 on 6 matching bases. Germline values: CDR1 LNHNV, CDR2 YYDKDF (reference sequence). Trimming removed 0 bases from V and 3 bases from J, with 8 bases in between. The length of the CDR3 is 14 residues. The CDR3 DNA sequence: TGTGCCACCAGCAGAGATCGACAGGACTATGGCTACACCTTC. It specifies CATSRDRQDYGYTF.

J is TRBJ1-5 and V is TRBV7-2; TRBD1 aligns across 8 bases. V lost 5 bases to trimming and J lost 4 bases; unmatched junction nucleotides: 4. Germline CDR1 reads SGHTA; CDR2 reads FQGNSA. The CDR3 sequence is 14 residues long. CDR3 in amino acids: CASSPRQGNQPQHF. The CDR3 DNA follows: TGTGCCAGCAGCCCTCGACAGGGGAATCAGCCCCAGCATTTT. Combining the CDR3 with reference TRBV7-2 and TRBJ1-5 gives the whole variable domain GAGVSQSPSNKVTEKGKDVELRCDPISGHTALYWYRQSLGQGLEFLIYFQGNSAPDKSGLPSDRFSAERTGGSVSTLTIQRTQQEDSAVYLCASSPRQGNQPQHFGDGTRLSIL.

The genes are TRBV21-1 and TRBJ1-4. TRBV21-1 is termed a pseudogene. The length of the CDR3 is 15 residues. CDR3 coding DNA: TGTGCCAGCAGCAAAGGCCGGAGAAATCGTGAAAAACTGTTTTTT. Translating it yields CASSKGRRNREKLFF.

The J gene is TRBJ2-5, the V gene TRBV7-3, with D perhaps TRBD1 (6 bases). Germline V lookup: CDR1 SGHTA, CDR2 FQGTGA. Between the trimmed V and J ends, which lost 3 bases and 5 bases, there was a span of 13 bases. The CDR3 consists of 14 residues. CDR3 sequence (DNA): TGTGCCAGCAGCTTCTCAGGGGCAAGGGAGACCCAGTACTTC. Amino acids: CASSFSGARETQYF.

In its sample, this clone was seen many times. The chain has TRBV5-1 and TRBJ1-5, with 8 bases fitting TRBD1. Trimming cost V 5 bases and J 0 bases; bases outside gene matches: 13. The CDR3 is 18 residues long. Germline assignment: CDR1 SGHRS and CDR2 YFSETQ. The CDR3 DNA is TGCGCCAGCAGACCCGGGACAGGTAACCGATATAGCAATCAGCCCCAGCATTTT. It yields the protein CASRPGTGNRYSNQPQHF. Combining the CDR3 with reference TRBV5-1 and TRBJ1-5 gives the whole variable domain KAGVTQTPRYLIKTRGQQVTLSCSPISGHRSVSWYQQTPGQGLQFLFEYFSETQRNKGNFPGRFSGRQFSNSRSEMNVSTLELGDSALYLCASRPGTGNRYSNQPQHFGDGTRLSIL.